Detailed here is one TCR beta chain. Its matching antigen is unknown. V was clipped by 7 bases and J by 0 bases, with 8 bases between them. Germline V gene sequence: CDR1 DFQATT, CDR2 SNEGSKA (reference sequence). The CDR3 has 12 residues. The authors ran a second PCR of about 7 to 11 cycles using a sample-barcoded 5' primer and a J-beta primer mix. TCRdb recomputed calls from the 5' RACE reads with MiXCR, one row per CDR3 protein. The sample includes a few hundred thousand distinct CDR3 sequences, about 55% of them seen just once. The total RNA that was extracted per sample amounted to at least 5.5 micrograms. The sample comes from a study of blood T cells in healthy people across ages. Points from the study as a whole: Any conclusive comparison of naive versus antigen-experienced cells was prevented by using unsorted PBMCs. Significant beta diversity loss was already apparent by age approximately 42, declining roughly linearly. There were more naive CD4+ cells and higher diversity in long-lived donors than in aged donors.

The receptor was isolated from a man in his 60s in good health. The sample consisted of blood. This chain joins TRBV20-1 and TRBJ2-3, with a possible D match to TRBD1 (5 bases). Written as DNA, the CDR3 is TGCAGTGTCAGGACAAGCACAGATACGCAGTATTTT. Protein: CSVRTSTDTQYF.